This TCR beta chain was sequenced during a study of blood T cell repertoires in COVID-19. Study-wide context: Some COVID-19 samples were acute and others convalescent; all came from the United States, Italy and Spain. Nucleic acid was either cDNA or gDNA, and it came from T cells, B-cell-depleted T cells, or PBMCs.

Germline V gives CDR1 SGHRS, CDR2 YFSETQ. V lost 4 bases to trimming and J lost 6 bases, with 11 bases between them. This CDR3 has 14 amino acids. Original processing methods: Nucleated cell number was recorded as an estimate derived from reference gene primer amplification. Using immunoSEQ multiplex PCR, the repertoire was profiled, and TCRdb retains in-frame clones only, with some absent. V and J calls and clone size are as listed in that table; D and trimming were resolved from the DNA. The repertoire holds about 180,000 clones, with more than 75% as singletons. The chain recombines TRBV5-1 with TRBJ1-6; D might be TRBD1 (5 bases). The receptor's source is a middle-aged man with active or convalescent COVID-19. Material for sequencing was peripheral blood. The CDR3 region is CASSIGHTNSPLHF. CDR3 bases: TGCGCCAGCAGCATTGGACATACTAATTCACCCCTCCACTTT.